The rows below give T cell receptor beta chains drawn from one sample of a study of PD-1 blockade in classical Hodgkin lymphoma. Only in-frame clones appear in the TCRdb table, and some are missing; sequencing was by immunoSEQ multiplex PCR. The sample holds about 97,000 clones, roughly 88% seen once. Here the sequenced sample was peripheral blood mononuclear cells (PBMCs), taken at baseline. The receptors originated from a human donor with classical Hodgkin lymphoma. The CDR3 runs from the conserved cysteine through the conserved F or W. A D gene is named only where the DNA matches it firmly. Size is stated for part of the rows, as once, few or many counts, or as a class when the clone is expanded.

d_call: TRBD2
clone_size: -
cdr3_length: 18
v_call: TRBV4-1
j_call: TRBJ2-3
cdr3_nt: TGCGCCAGCAGCCAAGATCCTAGCGGGCTCGGTAGCACAGATACGCAGTATTTT
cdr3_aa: CASSQDPSGLGSTDTQYF

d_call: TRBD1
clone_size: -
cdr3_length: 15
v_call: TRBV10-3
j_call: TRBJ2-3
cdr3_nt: TGTGCCATCAAACGGACAGGGACTAGCACAGATACGCAGTATTTT
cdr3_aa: CAIKRTGTSTDTQYF

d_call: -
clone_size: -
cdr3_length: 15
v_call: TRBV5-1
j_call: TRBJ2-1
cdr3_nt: TGCGCCAGCAGCTTGGGTGGGACGACTTACAATGAGCAGTTCTTC
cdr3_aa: CASSLGGTTYNEQFF

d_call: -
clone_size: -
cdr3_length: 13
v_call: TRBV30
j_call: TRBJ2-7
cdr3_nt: TGTGCCTGGAGCCCAGGGGCGGGTTACGAGCAGTACTTC
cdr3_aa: CAWSPGAGYEQYF

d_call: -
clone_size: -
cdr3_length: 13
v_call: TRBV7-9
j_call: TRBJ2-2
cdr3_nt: TGTGCCAGCAGCTTAGCCCACACCGGGGAGCTGTTTTTT
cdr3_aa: CASSLAHTGELFF

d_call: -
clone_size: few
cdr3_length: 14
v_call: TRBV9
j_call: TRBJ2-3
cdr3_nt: TGTGCCAGCAGCGTAGAGAGATTTACAGATACGCAGTATTTT
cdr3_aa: CASSVERFTDTQYF

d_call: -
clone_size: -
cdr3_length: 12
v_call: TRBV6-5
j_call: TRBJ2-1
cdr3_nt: TGTGCCAGCAGCTTCGGGTACAATGAGCAGTTCTTC
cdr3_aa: CASSFGYNEQFF

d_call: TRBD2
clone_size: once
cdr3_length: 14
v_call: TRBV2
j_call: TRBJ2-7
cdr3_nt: TGTGCCAGCACCCTAAGCGGGAGCCTCAGCGAGCAGTACTTC
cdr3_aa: CASTLSGSLSEQYF

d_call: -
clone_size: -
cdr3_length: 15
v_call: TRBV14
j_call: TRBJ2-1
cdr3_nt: TGTGCCAGCAGCCAAGAAGACCCAGCCTACAATGAGCAGTTCTTC
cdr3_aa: CASSQEDPAYNEQFF

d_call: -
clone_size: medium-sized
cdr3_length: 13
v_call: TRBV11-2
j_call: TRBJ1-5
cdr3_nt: TGTGCCAGCAGCTCCGGGACATATCAGCCCCAGCATTTT
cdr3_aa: CASSSGTYQPQHF

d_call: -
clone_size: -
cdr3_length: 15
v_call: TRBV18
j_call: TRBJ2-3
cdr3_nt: TGTGCCAGCTCACCTAGCCAGGGTAGCACAGATACGCAGTATTTT
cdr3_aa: CASSPSQGSTDTQYF

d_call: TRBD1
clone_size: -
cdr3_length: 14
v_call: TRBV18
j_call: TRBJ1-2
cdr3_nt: TGTGCCAGCTCCTACGGACAGGGGGAATATGGCTACACCTTC
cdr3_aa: CASSYGQGEYGYTF

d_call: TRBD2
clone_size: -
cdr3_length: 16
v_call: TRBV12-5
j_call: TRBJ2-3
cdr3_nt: TGTGCTAGTGGCACGGGACTAGCGGATTCCACAGATACGCAGTATTTT
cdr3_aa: CASGTGLADSTDTQYF

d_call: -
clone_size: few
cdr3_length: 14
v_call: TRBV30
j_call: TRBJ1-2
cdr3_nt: TGTGCCTGGAGTAGGAGCGGGGGCATCTATGGCTACACCTTC
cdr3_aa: CAWSRSGGIYGYTF

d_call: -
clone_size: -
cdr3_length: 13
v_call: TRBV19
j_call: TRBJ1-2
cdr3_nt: TGTGCCAGTAGTATTGGGGGCCTAGGTGGCTACACCTTC
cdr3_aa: CASSIGGLGGYTF

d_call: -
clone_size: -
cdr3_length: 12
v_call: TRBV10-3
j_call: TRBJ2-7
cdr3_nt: TGTGCCATCAGGACAGAGAACTACGAGCAGTACTTC
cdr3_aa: CAIRTENYEQYF

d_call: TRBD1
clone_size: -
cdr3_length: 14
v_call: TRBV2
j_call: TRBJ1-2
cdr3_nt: TGTGCCAGCGCCAGGGGGTCTCCGGACGATGGCTACACCTTC
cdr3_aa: CASARGSPDDGYTF